The rows below give T cell receptor beta chains drawn from one sample of a study of sequential checkpoint blockade in melanoma. This table comes from immunoSEQ multiplex PCR, and its TCRdb copy is limited to in-frame clones, with some not included. The sample lists about 27,000 clones; roughly 80% were seen once. Here the sequenced sample was CD8+ T cells sorted from blood (inferred from file names), taken from a patient given nivolumab and ipilimumab in sequence. Receptors originate from a human donor with melanoma. Each CDR3 is given with its conserved first and last residue.

TRBV5-6 CASSSGYKNIQYF
TRBV2 CASSKLAGGPDTDTQYF
TRBV5-6 CASSLVPTDREYTIYF
TRBV29-1 CSVPRGSETQYF
TRBV5-8 CASLSLAGWTGELFF
TRBV30 CAWSVRPNWRQPQHF
TRBV27 CASSLLGQGAPNTGELFF
TRBV6-5 CASTPGGTGELFF
TRBV10-3 CAISDSGGADEQFF
TRBV5-1 CASSLESGGIYNEQFF
TRBV6-1 CASSEFGVTGQETQYF
TRBV6-4 CASSLAGGPSEQFF
TRBV7-9 CASSLARDMITEQFF
TRBV4-2 CASSQEAGGNSPLHF
TRBV2 CAIRRRSSYEQYF
TRBV7-8 CASSLERTESYEQYF
TRBV7-9 CASSLVGGEESTEAFF
TRBV9 CASSVAPNYEQYF
TRBV19 CASSIVSGGPGNEQFF
TRBV7-9 CASSQDTGGSYNEQFF
TRBV19 CASTIGPLTGELFF
TRBV2 CASSATWGATDTQYF
TRBV27 CASSFAGTSVYEQYF
TRBV28 CASTLMESGQPQHF
TRBV7-2 CASSLPDWSEDTQYF
TRBV27 CASRAGYGYTF
TRBV29-1 CSVGGLNGYTF
TRBV19 CASRQGYSNQPQHF
TRBV12-5 CASGLPPGQTSTDTQYF
TRBV28 CASSLAGGTHTQYF
TRBV6-6 CASFDLGGTGELFF
TRBV12-1 CASSSFIGTELGSYEQYF
TRBV9 CASSVGGGGTSTDTQYF
TRBV13 CASSQLRVSLDEQFF
TRBV5-1 CASSPRLGGIQETQYF
TRBV9 CASSNRLAGAHNNEQFF
TRBV12-5 CASAWGGSGNTIYF
TRBV11-2 CASNIAGGPADTQYF
TRBV19 CASSDTSYEQYF
TRBV6-1 CASSQGSSYNSPLHF
TRBV7-7 CASSQGHLYEQYF
TRBV27 CASSLSRGGVEAFF
TRBV28 CASSSRGNNQPQHF
TRBV27 CASSSGLAGDEQYF
TRBV11-2 CASSLDTGASMKQYF
TRBV28 CASSLTGTSGGTGELFF
TRBV6-5 CASMGGGGYEQYF
TRBV6-5 CASSLGQGVFDDEAFF
TRBV7-9 CASSLLVSSYNEQFF
TRBV2 CASGGSIYEQYF
TRBV6-6 CASSYSDRRGEQFF
TRBV29-1 CSVPGQGATNEKLFF
TRBV7-8 CASRFGGAYEQYF
TRBV19 CASSTGQGDGYTF
TRBV5-1 CASSLMRVDTEAFF